This T cell receptor (beta chain) originates from a study of CD8 T cells in Susac syndrome. Study conclusions and caveats: In its TCR sequencing and HLA analysis, the study acknowledged that the number of individuals was relatively small.

The CDR3 is 18 residues long. Losses at the gene ends were 4 bases for V and 4 bases for J; bases not matched to a gene: 15. CDR1 SGDLS and CDR2 YYNGEE come from the germline V gene. With random hexamers, 0.5 to 1 ug RNA was reverse transcribed. TCRdb ran MiXCR on the immunoSEQ multiplex PCR reads and lists one entry per CDR3 protein. The table includes 170,000 or so distinct CDR3 sequences, 85% to 95% detected once. CD8+ and CD4+ T cells circulating in blood were sequenced for TCR beta. TEMRA cells were FACS-enriched, and CD8+ and CD4+ T cells were isolated negatively. As regards this clonotype: Its cognate antigen is unknown.

The receptor was derived from a human donor with multiple sclerosis. Sequenced sample: CD8+ T cells from PBMCs. The chain uses TRBV9 and TRBJ1-1, with 11 bases matching TRBD1. The CDR3 DNA is TGTGCCAGCAGCATCCTCGGGACAGGGGGACTTCTGGGCACTGAAGCTTTCTTT. This sequence encodes CASSILGTGGLLGTEAFF.